This entry concerns a single T cell receptor (beta chain). The CDR3 sequence is 13 residues long. CDR1 and CDR2 (germline): SGHTA, FQGNSA. Trimming removed 3 bases from V and 4 bases from J, with 9 bases in between. The sample comes from a study of control samples from healthy donors and cancer patients. Data came from immunoSEQ multiplex PCR; TCRdb stores just in-frame clones and leaves some out. This sample has roughly 98,000 clones, with around 82% found just once. Material: blood. The chain couples TRBV7-2 to TRBJ1-1; the D is unclear. The sequence was collected from a woman aged 60-75 years in good health. CDR3 nucleotide sequence: TGTGCCAGCAGCTTCTCAACCAGCACTGAAGCTTTCTTT. This sequence encodes CASSFSTSTEAFF.